The source of this T cell receptor beta chain is a study of shared clonotypes between healthy human individuals. Sequenced by immunoSEQ multiplex PCR; TCRdb stores in-frame clones only, minus some. The sample holds about a million clones, roughly 70% seen once. With 0 bases removed from V and 2 bases from J, the gap between germline ends came to 10 bases. Germline V gene data show CDR1 as GTSNPN and CDR2 as SVGIG (reference sequence). The length of the CDR3 is 14 residues. This chain connects TRBV30 to TRBJ1-1; TRBD1 might be the D (5 bases). What was sequenced was memory CD4+ T cells sorted from blood. Sample subset: CD45RA-negative fraction. The sequence was collected from a man aged 18 to 29 in good health. The CDR3, as DNA: TGTGCCTGGAGTGTGGGGGGAGCCAACACTGAAGCTTTCTTT. As protein: CAWSVGGANTEAFF.